One and the same sample provided the 24 T cell receptor beta chains below, sequenced in a study of cytomegalovirus exposure and HLA in healthy donors. Use of 60 Vbeta and 13 Jbeta primers characterized the PCR. This table comes from immunoSEQ multiplex PCR, and its TCRdb copy is limited to in-frame clones, with some not included. Its listing shows 74,000 or so clones. The sequenced material came from PBMCs. Receptors were obtained from an older woman in good health and CMV-seronegative.

The V gene is TRBV4-3, the J gene TRBJ2-1; TRBD1 aligns across 10 bases. The ends lost 2 bases at V and 6 bases at J; junction bases unmatched: 10. The CDR3 totals 17 residues. Germline CDR1 is LGHNA and CDR2 is YSLEER. The CDR3 DNA follows: TGCGCCAGCAGCCAAAACCCGACAGGGGGCGGTCCCAATGAGCAGTTCTTC. It is translated as CASSQNPTGGGPNEQFF.

This chain links TRBV6-5 with TRBJ2-7, with 8 nucleotides matching TRBD2. The V gene's germline CDR1 is MNHEY and CDR2 SVGAGI. Trimming removed 6 bases from V and 2 bases from J; junction bases left unmatched: 3. The CDR3 consists of 13 residues. The CDR3, as DNA: TGTGCCAGCAGACCGGGACTAGCCTACGAGCAGTACTTC. This codes for CASRPGLAYEQYF.

The J gene is TRBJ1-1, the V gene TRBV18; D is uncertain. The V end was cut by 4 bases, the J end by 1 base, with 4 bases between. Germline V gene data show CDR1 as KGHSH and CDR2 as LQKENI. The CDR3 spans 12 residues. The CDR3 bases are TGTGCCAGCTCACGGCCGAACACTGAAGCTTTCTTT. Residues: CASSRPNTEAFF.

The V call is TRBV25-1, the J call TRBJ2-5; weak D call: TRBD2 (8 bases). This CDR3 region has 15 residues. Germline assignment: CDR1 MGHDK and CDR2 SYGVNS. Trimming pared 3 bases from V and 5 bases from J, leaving 16 bases between. CDR3 DNA: TGTGCCAGCAGTGAGGGACAGCGGGAGAGGGAGACCCAGTACTTC. Translation: CASSEGQRERETQYF. Combining the CDR3 with reference TRBV25-1 and TRBJ2-5 gives the whole variable domain EADIYQTPRYLVIGTGKKITLECSQTMGHDKMYWYQQDPGMELHLIHYSYGVNSTEKGDLSSESTVSRIRTEHFPLTLESARPSHTSQYLCASSEGQRERETQYFGPGTRLLVL.

The CDR3 nucleotides read TGCGCCAGCAGCCAAGTACCCCGGAGCTCCTACGAGCAGTACTTC. Translated: CASSQVPRSSYEQYF. The chain recombines TRBV4-1 with TRBJ2-7; D unclear. Germline V CDR1 and CDR2: MGHRA, YSYEKL. Trimming took 1 base from V and 0 from J, leaving 10 bases between them. CDR3 length: 15 residues.

The V gene is TRBV7-9, the J gene TRBJ2-1; tentative D call: TRBD1 (5 bases). Trimming pared 5 bases from V and 7 bases from J, leaving 18 bases between. The CDR3 runs to 15 residues. The germline CDR1 and CDR2 sequences are SEHNR and FQNEAQ (reference sequence). The CDR3 sequence is CASSPRGTAGNEQFF. The CDR3 nucleotides are TGTGCCAGCAGCCCAAGGGGCACCGCCGGGAATGAGCAGTTCTTC.

This chain uses TRBV30 with TRBJ1-2; the D gene is possibly TRBD1 (6 bases). The CDR3 runs 13 residues. CDR1 is GTSNPN and CDR2 is SVGIG in the germline V gene (reference sequence). V was trimmed by 7 bases and J by 6 bases, leaving 18 bases between them. In DNA form, the CDR3 reads TGTGCCTTGAAGTTCAGGGGCGGGCATGGCTACACCTTC. Translated: CALKFRGGHGYTF.

V gene TRBV19 combines with J gene TRBJ2-1; D is possibly TRBD1 (6 bases). V shed 3 bases and J shed 4 bases, with 16 bases lying between them. The CDR3 totals 16 residues. Germline V gene sequence: CDR1 LNHDA, CDR2 SQIVND (reference sequence). In DNA form, the CDR3 reads TGTGCCAGTAGTATCTCTTGGACAGTCCCATACAATGAGCAGTTCTTC. Amino acids: CASSISWTVPYNEQFF.

This chain joins TRBV18 and TRBJ2-5; 9 nucleotides align to TRBD2. J was trimmed by 2 bases and V by 0 bases; bases with no gene match: 1. The CDR3 runs to 15 residues. In germline, CDR1 is KGHSH, CDR2 LQKENI. CDR3 loop: CASSPPSGGQETQYF. The CDR3 nucleotides read TGTGCCAGCTCACCACCTAGCGGGGGACAAGAGACCCAGTACTTC.

In terms of frequency, this clone is medium-sized. CDR3 bases: TGTGCCAGCAGCACTAAGATCGGGAGGGCGGGGGGAGAGCAGTACTTC. It yields the protein CASSTKIGRAGGEQYF. The J gene is TRBJ2-7, the V gene TRBV28; the match to TRBD2 covers 8 bases. The germline CDR1 and CDR2 sequences are MDHEN and SYDVKM. The CDR3 contains 16 residues. V shed 6 bases and J 7 bases; nucleotides not matched to a gene: 17. The whole variable domain, remainder taken from reference TRBV28 and TRBJ2-7, is DVKVTQSSRYLVKRTGEKVFLECVQDMDHENMFWYRQDPGLGLRLIYFSYDVKMKEKGDIPEGYSVSREKKERFSLILESASTNQTSMYLCASSTKIGRAGGEQYFGPGTRLTVT.

The CDR3 region is CAIRQSPSNYGYTF. For the CDR3, the DNA is TGTGCCATACGCCAGTCGCCTTCCAACTATGGCTACACCTTC. The V gene is TRBV2, the J gene TRBJ1-2; D is unclear. CDR1 is SNHLY and CDR2 is FYNNEI in the germline V gene. The CDR3 is 14 amino acids. V was pared by 10 bases and J by 2 bases, with 17 bases between.

This chain uses TRBV2 with TRBJ1-6; the match to TRBD1 covers 7 bases. Germline V gene lookup returns CDR1 SNHLY and CDR2 FYNNEI. J was trimmed by 10 bases and V by 6 bases; bases with no gene match: 12. The CDR3 runs to 15 residues. CDR3 DNA: TGTGCCAGCAGGGTTGACAGGGAAGTTAGGTCACCCCTCCACTTT. This gives the protein CASRVDREVRSPLHF.

V gene TRBV28 combines with J gene TRBJ1-5, with D perhaps matching TRBD1 (5 bases). The CDR3 spans 15 residues. V was pared by 7 bases and J by 3 bases, with 16 bases between. The germline V gene encodes CDR1 MDHEN and CDR2 SYDVKM. The CDR3 sequence: CASIGGAKTNQPQHF. The CDR3 DNA follows: TGTGCCAGCATTGGAGGGGCCAAGACCAATCAGCCCCAGCATTTT.

This chain connects TRBV19 to TRBJ2-5, with 7 bases that match TRBD2. Gene TRBJ2-7 matches the end of the DNA better, so the J call may be wrong. Looked up from germline, CDR1 is LNHDA and CDR2 is SQIVND (reference sequence). The CDR3 contains 14 residues. CDR3 DNA: TGTGCCAGTAGTATAGGGCTAGCGGACTACGAGCAGTACTTC. Protein sequence: CASSIGLADYEQYF.

The chain combines TRBV7-9 with TRBJ1-4; D gene ambiguous. Trimming pared 4 bases from V and 0 bases from J, leaving 12 bases between. The CDR3 loop spans 16 amino acids. Germline lookup yields CDR1 SEHNR and CDR2 FQNEAQ (reference sequence). CDR3 amino acids: CASSSLGRATNEKLFF. DNA of the CDR3: TGTGCCAGCAGCTCCTTAGGGAGAGCAACTAATGAAAAACTGTTTTTT.

The chain joins TRBV6-5 to TRBJ1-1, with TRBD1 as a possible D gene (6 bases). V was shortened by 0 bases and J by 4 bases, with 12 bases between the two germline ends. The V gene's germline CDR1 is MNHEY and CDR2 SVGAGI. The CDR3 length is 15 residues. Here the CDR3 reads CASSYSAGAPTEAFF. CDR3 in DNA: TGTGCCAGCAGTTACTCGGCAGGGGCGCCCACTGAAGCTTTCTTT.

The chain recombines TRBV4-2 with TRBJ2-1; 8 nucleotides align to TRBD1. The CDR3 has 15 amino acids. Germline V CDR1 and CDR2: LGHNA, YNFKEQ. V was clipped by 0 bases and J by 6 bases; unmatched bases: 4. The CDR3 here is CASSQETGVGNEQFF. CDR3 coding DNA: TGTGCCAGCAGCCAAGAGACAGGGGTTGGCAATGAGCAGTTCTTC.

The gene calls are TRBV14 and TRBJ2-1; 10 positions match TRBD2. The CDR3 extends over 15 amino acids. Germline V gene lookup returns CDR1 SGHDN and CDR2 FVKESK. V lost 4 bases, J lost 4 bases, and 4 bases stayed unmatched. The CDR3 DNA is TGTGCCAGCAGCCCTTGGACTAGCGGATACAATGAGCAGTTCTTC. Translation gives CASSPWTSGYNEQFF.

V gene TRBV9 combines with J gene TRBJ2-3; D is possibly TRBD2 (5 bases). Germline CDR1 SGDLS, CDR2 YYNGEE. Trimming shortened V by 4 bases and J by 1 base, and 13 bases separated the two germline ends. The CDR3 covers 15 residues. In DNA form, the CDR3 reads TGTGCCAGCAGCATAGGTCCGGAGGGCACAGATACGCAGTATTTT. The encoded protein is CASSIGPEGTDTQYF.

This chain joins TRBV5-3 and TRBJ2-7; D is uncertain. TRBV5-3 is assigned to the ORF class and has an uncertain function. This CDR3 spans 15 amino acids. V lost 4 bases to trimming and J lost 1 base, with 15 bases between them. The CDR3 loop is CARSLDGRRSYEQYF. CDR3 sequence (DNA): TGTGCCAGAAGCCTGGACGGAAGGAGATCCTACGAGCAGTACTTC.

This sequence joins TRBV18 and TRBJ2-7; 10 nucleotides match TRBD2. The CDR3 has 15 amino acids. V lost 3 bases to trimming and J lost 4 bases; unmatched junction nucleotides: 6. Germline V lookup: CDR1 KGHSH, CDR2 LQKENI. CDR3 nucleotide sequence: TGTGCCAGCTCACCGGCTAGCGGGAGCAGGTACGAGCAGTACTTC. Translated: CASSPASGSRYEQYF.

This chain uses TRBV27 with TRBJ2-1, with 7 nucleotides matching TRBD1. The CDR3 has 15 residues. Germline loops: CDR1 MNHEY, CDR2 SMNVEV (reference sequence). After removal of 6 bases from V and 4 bases from J, the junction contained 9 bases not matched to a gene. The CDR3 DNA is TGTGCCAGCAGAGTGTCTGCAGGGGGTTACAATGAGCAGTTCTTC. Protein sequence: CASRVSAGGYNEQFF.

This rearrangement joins TRBV2 to TRBJ2-1, with 7 bases aligning to TRBD2. CDR1 SNHLY and CDR2 FYNNEI come from the germline V gene. V was pared by 8 bases and J by 7 bases, with 14 bases of the junction left unmatched. The CDR3 totals 15 residues. This CDR3 is CASPGGGLGGNEQFF. The CDR3 DNA follows: TGTGCCAGCCCGGGCGGGGGATTGGGCGGAAATGAGCAGTTCTTC.

CDR3 DNA sequence: TGCGCCAGCAGCTCATCTTCCGGGACAACCTACAATGAGCAGTTCTTC. Protein product: CASSSSSGTTYNEQFF. This rearrangement joins TRBV5-1 to TRBJ2-1; D may be TRBD1 (6 bases). Germline CDR1 is SGHRS and CDR2 is YFSETQ. Trimming left V 3 bases short and J 2 bases short, with 15 bases between. CDR3 length equals 16 residues. The full variable domain, rest sourced from reference TRBV5-1 and TRBJ2-1, is KAGVTQTPRYLIKTRGQQVTLSCSPISGHRSVSWYQQTPGQGLQFLFEYFSETQRNKGNFPGRFSGRQFSNSRSEMNVSTLELGDSALYLCASSSSSGTTYNEQFFGPGTRLTVL.